What follows are 32 T cell receptor beta chains derived from one specimen sequenced in a study of human T cells and chemical hapten exposure. As to time point: patch test 3, about 24 weeks after DPC sensitization. Treatment of the sample: therapeutic diphenylcyclopropenone sensitization with weekly scalp DPC. TCRdb re-derived calls from the RACE reads in MiXCR, one entry per CDR3 protein. This table has about 90,000 distinct CDR3 sequences, roughly a tenth appearing once. The sample here was whole blood, taken in connection with sensitization to the hapten diphenylcyclopropenone (DPC). The receptors here all came from a woman in her twenties or thirties with alopecia areata. Some clones in this sample may be carry-over from other donors' samples.

This clonotype has at least ten counts. The rearrangement links TRBV21-1 to TRBJ2-7. TRBV21-1 is deemed a pseudogene. The CDR3 length is 12 residues. CDR3 region: CASSRGTYEQYV. As DNA, the CDR3 is TGTGCCAGCAGCCGGGGTACCTACGAGCAGTACGTC.

This clonotype showed up just a few times. DNA for the CDR3: TGTGCCAGCAGCCCCACAGGGCCAGATACGCAGTATTTT. Translating it yields CASSPTGPDTQYF. V and J are TRBV6-1 and TRBJ2-3; maybe TRBD1 (6 bases). V was clipped by 6 bases and J by 4 bases, with 11 bases between them. This CDR3 has 13 residues. Germline CDR1 is MNHNS and CDR2 is SASEGT.

The rearrangement joins TRBV12-3 or TRBV12-4 to TRBJ2-7, with 15 bases fitting TRBD2. The CDR3 extends over 17 amino acids. The V gene end was trimmed by 5 bases and the J gene end by 4 bases; junction bases not matched to a gene: 9. The CDR3 sequence is CASSLRAGLAGGYEQYF. In DNA, the CDR3 is TGTGCCAGCAGTCTCCGAGCCGGACTAGCGGGAGGGTACGAGCAGTACTTC.

The chain joins TRBV2 to TRBJ2-1; TRBD2 agrees at 8 bases. This CDR3 region has 13 residues. Losses at the gene ends were 8 bases for V and 8 bases for J; bases not matched to a gene: 8. Germline V gene sequence: CDR1 SNHLY, CDR2 FYNNEI. CDR3 nucleotide sequence: TGTGCCAGCTTTAGCGGGAACTTAGATGAGCAGTTCTTC. The encoded protein is CASFSGNLDEQFF.

This clonotype was recorded once. V and J are TRBV5-1 and TRBJ2-6, with unresolved D. The CDR3 length is 16 residues. In germline, CDR1 is SGHRS, CDR2 YFSETQ. Trimming cost V 1 base and J 2 bases, with 10 bases left between them. The CDR3 reads CASSLMGAPGANVLTF. The CDR3 nucleotides read TGCGCCAGCAGCTTGATGGGTGCACCTGGGGCCAACGTCCTGACTTTC.

This clonotype has a count of ten or more. This chain connects TRBV7-9 to TRBJ2-3; 7 bases fit TRBD1. Trimming cost V 6 bases and J 3 bases; bases outside gene matches: 6. CDR1 is SEHNR and CDR2 is FQNEAQ in the germline V gene (reference sequence). The CDR3 extends over 14 amino acids. The CDR3 here is CASSYGQATDTQYF. Written as DNA, the CDR3 is TGTGCCAGCAGTTACGGACAGGCGACAGATACGCAGTATTTT.

The chain is built from TRBV5-1 and TRBJ2-5; no reliable D call. Trimming removed 1 base from V and 0 bases from J, with 7 bases in between. The CDR3 is made up of 14 amino acids. Germline CDR1 SGHRS, CDR2 YFSETQ. In DNA, the CDR3 is TGCGCCAGCAGCTTGAGACGGGACCAAGAGACCCAGTACTTC. Translating gives CASSLRRDQETQYF.

The chain recombines TRBV12-3 or TRBV12-4 with TRBJ1-6; D is undetermined. CDR3 length: 12 amino acids. V was trimmed by 3 bases and J by 9 bases, leaving 6 bases between them. The CDR3 DNA reads TGTGCCAGCAGTTTTCAACTTTCACCCCTCCACTTT. It specifies CASSFQLSPLHF.

This clonotype was counted between two and nine times. V is TRBV12-3 or TRBV12-4 and J is TRBJ1-1; D possibly corresponds to TRBD1 (5 bases). V was pared by 7 bases and J by 7 bases, with 16 bases between. The CDR3 loop spans 13 amino acids. The CDR3 bases are TGTGCCAGCAACTCCTTGGGGGGATTTGAAGCTTTCTTT. It translates to CASNSLGGFEAFF.

In this sample, this clonotype turned up many times. The rearrangement uses TRBV7-8 and TRBJ1-5; 9 bases align to TRBD1. The V and J ends lost 5 bases and 0 bases, in that order; junction bases with no gene match: 5. CDR3 length equals 16 residues. Per the germline V gene, CDR1 is SGHVS and CDR2 is FQNEAQ. CDR3 protein: CASSPDRGNSNQPQHF. In DNA, the CDR3 is TGTGCCAGCAGCCCCGACAGGGGGAATAGCAATCAGCCCCAGCATTTT.

This clonotype came up a few times. The V gene is TRBV7-2, the J gene TRBJ1-1, with 8 bases fitting TRBD1. Trimming at V came to 8 bases and at J to 1 base, leaving 0 bases not matched to a gene. Looked up from germline, CDR1 is SGHTA and CDR2 is FQGNSA. The CDR3 length is 12 residues. CDR3 loop: CASGTGNTEAFF. The CDR3 DNA reads as TGTGCCAGCGGGACAGGGAACACTGAAGCTTTCTTT.

This clonotype has at least ten counts. The chain uses TRBV20-1 and TRBJ1-1; 7 bases map to TRBD1. Germline V gene sequence: CDR1 DFQATT, CDR2 SNEGSKA (reference sequence). With V trimmed by 5 bases and J by 8 bases, 14 bases remained unmatched. The CDR3 totals 14 residues. The CDR3 region is CSAYTVTGDAEAFF. The DNA for the CDR3 is TGCAGTGCTTACACCGTCACAGGGGATGCGGAAGCTTTCTTT.

Ten or more counts support this clonotype. The chain joins TRBV10-2 to TRBJ2-7; possible D gene TRBD2, 5 bases. The CDR3 has 13 residues. Trimming took off 8 bases at V and 3 bases at J, with 14 bases between the two ends. Germline CDR1 is WSHSY and CDR2 is SAAADI. CDR3 DNA: TGCGCCAGCGCGGAGGCTCCGGGCTACGAGCAGTACGTC. This gives the protein CASAEAPGYEQYV.

Many counts were recorded for this clonotype. The chain couples TRBV6-5 to TRBJ2-1; TRBD2 aligns across 11 bases. The CDR3 runs 17 residues. Germline assignment: CDR1 MNHEY and CDR2 SVGAGI. Unmatched junction bases numbered 6, after V lost 4 bases and J lost 1 base. The CDR3 here is CASSSLAGGSSYNEQFF. CDR3 in DNA: TGTGCCAGCAGTTCGCTAGCGGGGGGATCATCCTACAATGAGCAGTTCTTC.

Only a few counts were recorded for this clonotype. The rearrangement uses TRBV7-2 and TRBJ2-7; maybe TRBD1 (5 bases). The V end was cut by 3 bases, the J end by 2 bases, with 11 bases between. Per germline, CDR1 SGHTA and CDR2 FQGNSA. The CDR3 runs 14 residues. The CDR3 DNA reads as TGTGCCAGCAGCTTGACAGTTACAGCCTACGAGCAGTACTTC. Translated: CASSLTVTAYEQYF.

This rearrangement joins TRBV3-1 to TRBJ1-1; 8 bases are shared with TRBD1. This CDR3 region has 15 residues. With V trimmed by 1 base and J by 1 base, 2 bases remained unmatched. Germline V CDR1 and CDR2: LGHDT, YNNKEL (reference sequence). CDR3 protein: CASSQADRGNTEAFF. The DNA of the CDR3 is TGTGCCAGCAGCCAAGCTGACAGGGGGAACACTGAAGCTTTCTTT.

This clonotype was detected many times. The genes are TRBV28 and TRBJ2-1; D is uncertain. V lost 2 bases and J 5 bases, leaving 19 bases between the germline ends. This CDR3 region has 17 residues. The germline V gene has CDR1 MDHEN and CDR2 SYDVKM. CDR3 residues: CASSLPTPWHPDNEQFF. DNA of the CDR3: TGTGCCAGCAGTTTACCCACACCGTGGCACCCAGACAATGAGCAGTTCTTC.

This clonotype was recorded at least ten times. The J gene is TRBJ1-3, the V gene TRBV11-2; no firm D call. The CDR3 has 15 amino acids. Trimming took 1 base from V and 0 from J, leaving 7 bases between them. CDR1 is SGHAT, CDR2 FQNNGV, per germline. The CDR3, as DNA: TGTGCCAGCAGCTTAGTGCATCGCTCTGGAAACACCATATATTTT. Translation gives CASSLVHRSGNTIYF.

This clonotype occurred many times. The gene calls are TRBV28 and TRBJ2-7; 8 positions agree with TRBD2. The V gene's germline CDR1 is MDHEN and CDR2 SYDVKM. The CDR3 spans 11 residues. Unmatched junction bases numbered 1, after V lost 8 bases and J lost 4 bases. CDR3 protein: CASREGYEQYF. The CDR3 DNA reads as TGTGCCAGCCGGGAGGGGTACGAGCAGTACTTC.

This clonotype occurred a few times. The CDR3 DNA reads TGTGCCAGCAGCCGTGCGGGACTAGCGGGGGCCTACAATGAGCAGTTCTTC. It codes for CASSRAGLAGAYNEQFF. This rearrangement joins TRBV5-5 to TRBJ2-1, with 14 bases aligning to TRBD2. This CDR3 has 17 amino acids. J was trimmed by 2 bases and V by 4 bases; bases with no gene match: 5. Germline CDR1 is SGHKS and CDR2 is YYEKEE (reference sequence).

The chain uses TRBV27 and TRBJ2-3; D is possibly TRBD1 (5 bases). This CDR3 comprises 14 residues. Germline lookup yields CDR1 MNHEY and CDR2 SMNVEV (reference sequence). V was clipped by 5 bases and J by 6 bases, with 15 bases between them. CDR3 amino acids: CASSIRQPPDTQYF. CDR3 nucleotide sequence: TGTGCCAGCAGTATACGACAGCCGCCGGATACGCAGTATTTT.

The V and J genes are TRBV2 and TRBJ1-6; 10 bases map to TRBD1. CDR3 length: 14 residues. The V gene end was trimmed by 9 bases and the J gene end by 8 bases; junction bases not matched to a gene: 7. Germline lookup yields CDR1 SNHLY and CDR2 FYNNEI. CDR3 sequence reads: CARTIGTGDSPLHF. The CDR3 bases are TGTGCCAGAACGATTGGGACAGGGGATTCACCCCTCCACTTT. Based on the CDR3 plus reference TRBV2 and TRBJ1-6, the full variable domain is EPEVTQTPSHQVTQMGQEVILRCVPISNHLYFYWYRQILGQKVEFLVSFYNNEISEKSEIFDDQFSVERPDGSNFTLKIRSTKLEDSAMYFCARTIGTGDSPLHFGNGTRLTVT.

This clonotype showed up just once. The chain recombines TRBV12-3 or TRBV12-4 with TRBJ1-4, with a tentative D call TRBD1 (5 bases). This CDR3 spans 15 amino acids. V was clipped by 5 bases and J by 7 bases, with 17 bases between them. CDR3 sequence reads: CASSIGEGLSEKLFF. CDR3 in DNA: TGTGCCAGCAGTATTGGGGAGGGGCTGAGTGAAAAACTGTTTTTT.

The V gene is TRBV4-3, the J gene TRBJ1-1; 8 nucleotides agree with TRBD1. CDR1 and CDR2 from the germline V gene are LGHNA and YSLEER. With V trimmed by 4 bases and J by 5 bases, 9 bases remained unmatched. The CDR3 covers 15 residues. The CDR3 DNA sequence: TGCGCCAGCAGCCCAAATGTGGACAGGGTGACTGAAGCTTTCTTT. This codes for CASSPNVDRVTEAFF.

The V and J genes are TRBV29-1 and TRBJ1-5; TRBD1 matches at 8 bases. Germline V gene sequence: CDR1 SQVTM, CDR2 ANQGSEA. J was trimmed by 3 bases and V by 5 bases; bases with no gene match: 3. This CDR3 is built from 13 residues. The CDR3 protein is CSVQDRANQPQHF. The DNA of the CDR3 is TGCAGCGTTCAGGACAGGGCCAATCAGCCCCAGCATTTT.

The gene calls are TRBV11-2 and TRBJ2-1, with D possibly being TRBD1 or TRBD2 (5 bases each). CDR3 length: 15 amino acids. Germline V gene sequence: CDR1 SGHAT, CDR2 FQNNGV. Trimming removed 1 base from V and 4 bases from J, with 11 bases in between. The DNA for the CDR3 is TGTGCCAGCAGCTTAGGACGGGGCCTATACAATGAGCAGTTCTTC. Translated: CASSLGRGLYNEQFF. The full variable domain, in which reference TRBV11-2 and TRBJ2-1 provide the parts outside the CDR3, is EAGVAQSPRYKIIEKRQSVAFWCNPISGHATLYWYQQILGQGPKLLIQFQNNGVVDDSQLPKDRFSAERLKGVDSTLKIQPAKLEDSAVYLCASSLGRGLYNEQFFGPGTRLTVL.

The chain recombines TRBV29-1 with TRBJ2-2; D is ambiguous. This CDR3 region has 11 residues. V shed 4 bases and J shed 5 bases, with 5 bases lying between them. Germline V gene sequence: CDR1 SQVTM, CDR2 ANQGSEA. Here the CDR3 DNA reads TGCAGCGTTGGGCGAACCGGGGAGCTGTTTTTT. It specifies CSVGRTGELFF.

This chain connects TRBV20-1 to TRBJ1-5; TRBD1 might be the D (5 bases). The V end was cut by 2 bases, the J end by 7 bases, with 15 bases between. The CDR3 is 14 residues long. Germline V gives CDR1 DFQATT, CDR2 SNEGSKA (reference sequence). CDR3 in amino acids: CSARSGTLGQPQHF. DNA of the CDR3: TGCAGTGCTAGATCCGGGACCCTGGGCCAGCCCCAGCATTTT.

This clonotype was picked up a small number of times. The chain recombines TRBV6-1 with TRBJ2-1; 8 nucleotides line up with TRBD2. The germline CDR1 and CDR2 sequences are MNHNS and SASEGT. The CDR3 spans 18 residues. V lost 5 bases, J lost 2 bases, and 14 bases stayed unmatched. In nucleotides, the CDR3 is TGTGCCAGCAGTCCCCAAACGCGGGGGGCAGTAGCCTACAATGAGCAGTTCTTC. It is translated as CASSPQTRGAVAYNEQFF.

This clonotype has just a few counts. The chain couples TRBV2 to TRBJ1-5; no reliable D call. The CDR3 sequence is 11 residues long. Trimming took off 6 bases at V and 9 bases at J, with 9 bases between the two ends. From germline, CDR1 is SNHLY and CDR2 FYNNEI. The CDR3 spells CASSYMGPQHF. The DNA for the CDR3 is TGTGCCAGCAGCTATATGGGGCCCCAGCATTTT.

This clonotype occurred many times. CDR3 sequence (DNA): TGCAGCGTCCGCGGCGGCGGGAGGACCCAAGAGACCCAGTACTTC. This translates into CSVRGGGRTQETQYF. V is TRBV29-1 and J is TRBJ2-5, with 8 bases that match TRBD2. Germline V gene data show CDR1 as SQVTM and CDR2 as ANQGSEA. V was pared by 6 bases and J by 1 base, with 10 bases of the junction left unmatched. The CDR3 is made up of 15 amino acids.

This clonotype has only a few counts. The rearrangement joins TRBV29-1 to TRBJ1-1; TRBD1 matches 9 bases. The germline gives CDR1 SQVTM, CDR2 ANQGSEA. The CDR3 extends over 13 amino acids. Unmatched junction bases numbered 12, after V lost 7 bases and J lost 9 bases. CDR3 sequence: CSAGAGDRAQAFF. CDR3 sequence (DNA): TGCAGCGCCGGGGCCGGGGACAGGGCTCAAGCTTTCTTT.